The 5 T cell receptor beta chains given below trace back to one sample, sequenced in a study of regulatory T cells in long-lasting Graves disease. Time point given: newly diagnosed GD, antithyroid drugs for less than 3 months. The TCR library was made from RNA that had been extracted from PBMCs in TRIzol. Libraries of TCR beta came from iRepertoire HTBI primers plus Arm-PCR of CDR3 regions. TCRdb ran MiXCR on the multiplex PCR reads and lists one entry per CDR3 protein. The sample lists about 470,000 distinct CDR3 sequences; around 15% were seen once. The same data also contributed to another study, on T cells in Graves' hyperthyroidism and ophthalmopathy.

This specimen consisted of peripheral blood mononuclear cells (PBMCs), obtained at new diagnosis, from a patient treated with antithyroid drugs. The receptor source for this set is a man in his forties with Graves disease.

The V and J genes are TRBV18 and TRBJ2-7, with TRBD2 matching 8 bases. This CDR3 has 14 amino acids. Per germline, CDR1 KGHSH and CDR2 LQKENI. After removal of 4 bases from V and 3 bases from J, the junction contained 5 bases not matched to a gene. The CDR3 DNA sequence: TGTGCCAGCTCACGGAGCGGGGGCGGCTACGAGCAGTACTTC. Residues: CASSRSGGGYEQYF.

This clonotype was found many times. V gene TRBV20-1 combines with J gene TRBJ1-2, with TRBD1 identical over 7 bases. CDR1 DFQATT and CDR2 SNEGSKA come from the germline V gene (reference sequence). The V segment lost 3 bases and the J segment 4 bases; nucleotides outside the gene matches: 14. This CDR3 has 16 residues. The CDR3 loop is CSARGLDRVGSYGYTF. CDR3 sequence (DNA): TGCAGTGCTAGGGGACTAGACAGGGTAGGAAGCTATGGCTACACCTTC.

V gene TRBV24-1 combines with J gene TRBJ2-7; perhaps TRBD2 as D (5 bases). Trimming left V 9 bases short and J 5 bases short, with 10 bases between. This CDR3 spans 11 amino acids. CDR1 is KGHDR and CDR2 is SFDVKD in the germline V gene. As DNA, the CDR3 is TGTGCCACCTCCCGGGGAAACGAGCAGTACTTC. It encodes CATSRGNEQYF.

This clonotype was detected many times. This chain joins TRBV10-3 and TRBJ2-7; D could derive from TRBD1 or TRBD2 (5 bases each). The V gene's germline CDR1 is ENHRY and CDR2 SYGVKD. Trimming removed 2 bases at V and 3 bases at J, with 17 bases between. The CDR3 covers 16 residues. The DNA for the CDR3 is TGTGCCATCAGTGAGAATTATGGGGGAGCAGTCTACGAGCAGTACTTC. It codes for CAISENYGGAVYEQYF.

This clonotype occurred many times. The chain couples TRBV5-1 to TRBJ1-2; 8 bases line up with TRBD1. CDR1 SGHRS and CDR2 YFSETQ come from the germline V gene. V was pared by 4 bases and J by 6 bases, with 8 bases of the junction left unmatched. The CDR3 covers 14 residues. CDR3 protein: CASSPGQGNDGYTF. CDR3 in DNA: TGCGCCAGCAGCCCAGGACAGGGCAACGATGGCTACACCTTC.